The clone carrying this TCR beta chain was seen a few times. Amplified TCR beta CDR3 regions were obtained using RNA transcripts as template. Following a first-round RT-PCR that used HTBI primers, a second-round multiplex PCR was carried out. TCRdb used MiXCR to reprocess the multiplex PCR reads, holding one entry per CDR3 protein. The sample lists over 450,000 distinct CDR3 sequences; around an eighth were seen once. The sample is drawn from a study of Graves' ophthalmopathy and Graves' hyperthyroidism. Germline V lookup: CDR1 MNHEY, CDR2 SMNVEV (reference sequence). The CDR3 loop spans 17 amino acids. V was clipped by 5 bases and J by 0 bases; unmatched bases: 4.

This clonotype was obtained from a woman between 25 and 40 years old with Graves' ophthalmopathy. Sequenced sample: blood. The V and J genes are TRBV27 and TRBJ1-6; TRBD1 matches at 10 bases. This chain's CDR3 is CASSDRGHSSYNSPLHF. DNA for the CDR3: TGTGCCAGCAGTGACAGGGGGCACTCCTCCTATAATTCACCCCTCCACTTT.